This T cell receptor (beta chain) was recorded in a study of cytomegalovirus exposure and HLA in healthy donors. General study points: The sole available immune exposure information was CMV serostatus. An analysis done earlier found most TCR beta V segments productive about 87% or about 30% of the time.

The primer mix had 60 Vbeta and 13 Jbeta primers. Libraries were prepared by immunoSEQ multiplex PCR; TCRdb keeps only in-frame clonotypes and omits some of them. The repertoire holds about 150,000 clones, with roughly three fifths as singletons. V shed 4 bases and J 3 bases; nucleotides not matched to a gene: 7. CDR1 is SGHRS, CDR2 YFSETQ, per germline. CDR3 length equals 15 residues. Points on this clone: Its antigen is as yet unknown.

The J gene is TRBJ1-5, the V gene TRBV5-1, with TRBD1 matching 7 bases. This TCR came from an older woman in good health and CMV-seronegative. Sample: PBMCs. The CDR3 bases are TGCGCCAGCAGCGCCAGGGACAGTTTCAATCAGCCCCAGCATTTT. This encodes CASSARDSFNQPQHF.